These T cell receptor beta chains were read from a single sample in a study of blood T cell repertoires in COVID-19. Profiling relied on immunoSEQ multiplex PCR, and the TCRdb table lists in-frame clones only, not all of them. The data show 75,000 to 95,000 clones, 90% seen once. Sequencing input: peripheral blood. All receptors derive from a man in his 60s with acute or convalescent COVID-19. Both conserved end residues are part of each CDR3. A D gene is named only where the DNA matches it firmly. Not every row has a clone size; where given, it reads once, few, many or a size class.

J,size,D,V,DNA,CDR3
TRBJ2-7,-,-,TRBV7-9,TGTGCCAGCAGCTTGGACATTTCCTACGAGCAGTACTTC,CASSLDISYEQYF
TRBJ1-1,-,TRBD1,TRBV12-5,TGTGCTAGTGGTCCCCAACGGGACAGGATGAACACTGAAGCTTTCTTT,CASGPQRDRMNTEAFF
TRBJ2-6,-,-,TRBV24-1,TGTGCCACCACCGACAGCTCTGGGGCCAACGTCCTGACTTTC,CATTDSSGANVLTF
TRBJ2-5,-,-,TRBV5-1,TGCGCCAGCAGCTTCGGACTCCAAGAGACCCAGTACTTC,CASSFGLQETQYF
TRBJ2-1,-,TRBD2,TRBV5-6,TGTGCCAGCAGCTTGGTCCCGCGGGAGGACCCCTCGAGGGAGCAGTTCTTC,CASSLVPREDPSREQFF
TRBJ1-5,-,-,TRBV10-3,TGTGCCATCAGTGACAGGGACACCAATCAGCCCCAGCATTTT,CAISDRDTNQPQHF
TRBJ2-1,-,TRBD1,TRBV5-4,TGTGCCAGCAGCTTGGGGACAGGGGGAAACAATGAGCAGTTCTTC,CASSLGTGGNNEQFF
TRBJ1-4,once,TRBD1,TRBV4-3,TGCGCCAGCAGCCAACGGAGGGCCGGGACAGGGAATGAAAAACTGTTTTTT,CASSQRRAGTGNEKLFF
TRBJ2-3,-,TRBD2,TRBV10-3,TGTGCCATCAAGGTTGCGGGAGGTGGAGTTACAGATACGCAGTATTTT,CAIKVAGGGVTDTQYF
TRBJ2-7,-,-,TRBV14,TGTGCCAGCAGCCCCAGACTCCCTCAAGTGAGCGAGCAGTACTTC,CASSPRLPQVSEQYF
TRBJ1-2,-,-,TRBV2,TGTGCCAGCAGTGAAGAGCTCTATGGCTACACCTTC,CASSEELYGYTF
TRBJ2-3,-,-,TRBV5-4,TGTGCCAGCAGCGTTTGGCCGGATACGCAGTATTTT,CASSVWPDTQYF
TRBJ2-1,-,TRBD2,TRBV28,TGTGCCAGCACCCCTTCCGGGACTAGCGGGTACAATGAGCAGTTCTTC,CASTPSGTSGYNEQFF
TRBJ2-5,-,TRBD2,TRBV3-1/TRBV3-2,TGTGCCAGCAGCCAAGATCGAAAACTAGCGCAAGAGACCCAGTACTTC,CASSQDRKLAQETQYF
TRBJ2-3,-,-,TRBV21-1,TGTGCCAGCAGCAAAGGATCAGGACTCCGCACAGATACGCAGTATTTT,CASSKGSGLRTDTQYF
TRBJ1-3,-,TRBD1,TRBV9,TGTGCCAGCAGCATTGGGACAGGAATTGATAGAAACACCATATATTTT,CASSIGTGIDRNTIYF
TRBJ1-2,once,-,TRBV9,TGTGCCAGCAGCCTGCAGGGAGGGTACTATGGCTACACCTTC,CASSLQGGYYGYTF
TRBJ2-7,-,TRBD1,TRBV5-8,TGTGCCAGCACTCGAGAAAGGGGACAGAAGCACTACGAGCAGTACTTC,CASTRERGQKHYEQYF
TRBJ1-6,few,TRBD1,TRBV7-9,TGTGCCAGCAGCTCGGGACAGGGGGTAGCACCCCTCCACTTT,CASSSGQGVAPLHF
TRBJ2-3,-,-,TRBV6-2/TRBV6-3,TGTGCCAGCACCCCCTGGGGGCTCACAGATACGCAGTATTTT,CASTPWGLTDTQYF
TRBJ1-5,-,-,TRBV28,TGTGCCAGCAGTTTACGTCAGGGTTCTAATCAGCCCCAGCATTTT,CASSLRQGSNQPQHF
TRBJ1-1,-,-,TRBV29-1,TGCAGCGTTAGGCGGGGGGTTGAAGCTTTCTTT,CSVRRGVEAFF
TRBJ2-7,-,TRBD2,TRBV4-1,TGCGCCAGCAGCCAAGTTCAGCTAGCGGTTTGGGAGCAGTACTTC,CASSQVQLAVWEQYF
TRBJ2-1,-,TRBD2,TRBV4-3,TGCGCCAGCAGCCCCTCAACCCAGGGACTAGTCGATGAGCAGTTCTTC,CASSPSTQGLVDEQFF
TRBJ1-1,once,-,TRBV7-8,TGTGCCAGCAGCTTCAACCACGGGGGGACTGAAGCTTTCTTT,CASSFNHGGTEAFF
TRBJ2-1,-,TRBD2,TRBV29-1,TGCAGCGTTGAAGACCCTGCGAATTGGGGGAGGGTATACAATGAGCAGTTCTTC,CSVEDPANWGRVYNEQFF
TRBJ2-1,-,TRBD2,TRBV19,TGTGCCAGTAGCCCTACTAGCGCCAGAAACCCCTACAATGAGCAGTTCTTC,CASSPTSARNPYNEQFF
TRBJ2-1,-,TRBD1,TRBV6-1,TGTGCCAGCAGTTTGAAGGGACAGGGTAATGAGCAGTTCTTC,CASSLKGQGNEQFF
TRBJ2-7,-,-,TRBV11-1,TGTGCCAGCAGCTTAGAGGCTAGCGCACACTACGAGCAGTACTTC,CASSLEASAHYEQYF
TRBJ1-2,-,-,TRBV6-5,TGTGCCAGCAGTCTTGGACAGTTCTATGGCTACACCTTC,CASSLGQFYGYTF
TRBJ1-2,-,-,TRBV4-3,TGCGCCAGCAGCCCCGTTTGGGGAGGCCCGGGATATGGCTACACCTTC,CASSPVWGGPGYGYTF
TRBJ1-3,-,-,TRBV30,TGTGCCTGGAGTTCCCCCTCAGGGTTTGGAAACACCATATATTTT,CAWSSPSGFGNTIYF
TRBJ2-7,-,TRBD2,TRBV5-5,TGTGCCAGCAGCTTGAGCAGCGGGAGCTACGAGCAGTACTTC,CASSLSSGSYEQYF
TRBJ2-3,-,TRBD2,TRBV7-3,TGTGCCAGCAGCTTAGTCCCGCCGGGACTAGGGGATGTTACGCAGTATTTT,CASSLVPPGLGDVTQYF
TRBJ2-5,-,TRBD1,TRBV29-1,TGCAGCGCCAAACCGGGACAGGGGCACATTTGGGAGACCCAGTACTTC,CSAKPGQGHIWETQYF